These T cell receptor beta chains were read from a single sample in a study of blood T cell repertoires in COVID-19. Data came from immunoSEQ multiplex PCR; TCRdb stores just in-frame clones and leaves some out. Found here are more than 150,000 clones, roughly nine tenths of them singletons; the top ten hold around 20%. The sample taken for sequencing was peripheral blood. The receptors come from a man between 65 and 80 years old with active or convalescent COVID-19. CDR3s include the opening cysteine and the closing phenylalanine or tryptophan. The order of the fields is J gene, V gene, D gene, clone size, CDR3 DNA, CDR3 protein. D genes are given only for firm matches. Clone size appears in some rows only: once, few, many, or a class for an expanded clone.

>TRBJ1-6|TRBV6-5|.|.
TGTGCCAGCAGTTACGACACCAGGGGAAATTCACCCCTCCACTTT
CASSYDTRGNSPLHF
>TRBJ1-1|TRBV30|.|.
TGTGCCTGGAGTTGGGGGGGACGCCTGGTATTT
CAWSWGGRLVF
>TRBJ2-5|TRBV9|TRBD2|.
TGTGCCAGCAGCGTAGATCGTGGCGGGAGTGGTCGGTGGGAGACCCAGTACTTC
CASSVDRGGSGRWETQYF
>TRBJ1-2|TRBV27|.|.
TGTGCCAGCAGACTAGGCGCAGGATTCCCGTTAGCTAACTATGGCTACACCTTC
CASRLGAGFPLANYGYTF
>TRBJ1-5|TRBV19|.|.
TGTGCCAGTAGTAGGGGGACTTATAGCAATCAGCCCCAGCATTTT
CASSRGTYSNQPQHF
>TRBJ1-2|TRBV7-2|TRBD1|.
TGTGCCAGCAGCCAGCGACAGGGAAAGGAGGGCTACACCTTC
CASSQRQGKEGYTF
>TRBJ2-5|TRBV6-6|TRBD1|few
TGTGCCAGCAGACAAACGGGCCCCACAGGGGGAGAGACCCAGTACTTC
CASRQTGPTGGETQYF
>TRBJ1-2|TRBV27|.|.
TGTGCCAGCAGTTCAGACAGCTATGGCTACACCTTC
CASSSDSYGYTF
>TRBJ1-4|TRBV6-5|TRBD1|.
TGTGCCAGCAGGGAGGACAGGGGGAAGGAAAAACTGTTTTTT
CASREDRGKEKLFF
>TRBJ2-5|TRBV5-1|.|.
TGCGCCAGCACTAGGGCTGGGGAGGCCCAAGAGACCCAGTACTTC
CASTRAGEAQETQYF
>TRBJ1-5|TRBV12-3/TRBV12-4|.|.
TGTGCCAGCAGTTTAGCCCGAGGGCCCCAGCATTTT
CASSLARGPQHF
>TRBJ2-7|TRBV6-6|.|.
TGTGCCAGCAGTCAGAATAGGGCGGGAAGCGCGACCTACGAGCAGTACTTC
CASSQNRAGSATYEQYF
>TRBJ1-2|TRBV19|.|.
TGTGCCAGTAGTCTCTACCAGGCATCGCCAGGGGACTACACCTTC
CASSLYQASPGDYTF
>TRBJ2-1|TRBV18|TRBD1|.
TGTGCCAGCTCTCCCACAGGGGGATCCTACAATGAGCAGTTCTTC
CASSPTGGSYNEQFF
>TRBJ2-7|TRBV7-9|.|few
TGTGCCAGCAGCCTTAGTGGGGGCGCCGAGCAGTACTTC
CASSLSGGAEQYF
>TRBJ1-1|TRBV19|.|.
TGTGCCAGTAGTTCCGGGACACGGCGGGCCACTGAAGCTTTCTTT
CASSSGTRRATEAFF
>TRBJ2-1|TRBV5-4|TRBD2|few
TGTGCCAGCAGCTTTGGCGGGAGGGGGGATGAGCAGTTCTTC
CASSFGGRGDEQFF
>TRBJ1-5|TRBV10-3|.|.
TGTGCCATCAGTGAGAGCGCGCCCGCGGACAATCAGCCCCAGCATTTT
CAISESAPADNQPQHF
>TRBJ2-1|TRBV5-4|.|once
TGTGCCAGCAGCCCGACGGCTAGCTCCTACAATGAGCAGTTCTTC
CASSPTASSYNEQFF
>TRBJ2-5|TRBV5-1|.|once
TGCGCCAGCAGCTTGGCCGCGGGCGAGAAGACCCAGTACTTC
CASSLAAGEKTQYF
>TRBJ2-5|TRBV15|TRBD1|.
TGTGCCACCAGCAGACCAGGGACAGGGGATGGGGGGACCCAGTACTTC
CATSRPGTGDGGTQYF
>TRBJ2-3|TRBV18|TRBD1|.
TGTGCCAGCTCACGGGGGACAGTAAACACAGATACGCAGTATTTT
CASSRGTVNTDTQYF
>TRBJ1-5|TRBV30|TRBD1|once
TGTGCCTGGAGGAGGGACAGGAGCAATCAGCCCCAGCATTTT
CAWRRDRSNQPQHF
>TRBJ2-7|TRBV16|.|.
TGTGCCAGCAGCCAACGAGGGCCGTACGAGCAGTACTTC
CASSQRGPYEQYF
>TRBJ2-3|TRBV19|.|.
TGTGCCAGTACCCCCGCGGGCGCCTATAGCACAGATACGCAGTATTTT
CASTPAGAYSTDTQYF
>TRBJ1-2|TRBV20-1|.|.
TGCAGTGCTCCGGACAGCCTTGGCTACACCTTC
CSAPDSLGYTF
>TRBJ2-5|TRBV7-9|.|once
TGTGCCAGCAGCACCCAAGAAACACAAGAGACCCAGTACTTC
CASSTQETQETQYF
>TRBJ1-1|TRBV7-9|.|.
TGTGCCAGCAGCGCGACAGAGGCGAACACTGAAGCTTTCTTT
CASSATEANTEAFF
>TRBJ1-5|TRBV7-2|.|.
TGTGCCAGCAGCTCCCCGGGGGTGCTGGGACAGCCCCAGCATTTT
CASSSPGVLGQPQHF
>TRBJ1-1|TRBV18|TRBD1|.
TGTGCCAGCTCACCCTTGACAGGGTCTAGGGACACTGAAGCTTTCTTT
CASSPLTGSRDTEAFF
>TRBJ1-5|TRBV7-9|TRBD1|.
TGTGCCAGCAGCTTGGGCACAGGGGGACCTAGCAATCAGCCCCAGCATTTT
CASSLGTGGPSNQPQHF
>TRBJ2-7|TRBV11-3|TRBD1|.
TGTGCCAGCAGCGGACAGGGTCCCCAGGTTAGCTACGAGCAGTACTTC
CASSGQGPQVSYEQYF
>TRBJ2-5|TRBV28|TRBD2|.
TGTGCCAGCAGTTCTACTAGCGGGAGGGCCAAGACCCAGTACTTC
CASSSTSGRAKTQYF
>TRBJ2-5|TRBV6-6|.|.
TGTGCCAGCAGTTACTCCGGGGAGACCCAGTACTTC
CASSYSGETQYF
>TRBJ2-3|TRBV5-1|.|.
TGCGCCAGCAGCTTGGAAGCGTCGACTAGCACAGATACGCAGTATTTT
CASSLEASTSTDTQYF
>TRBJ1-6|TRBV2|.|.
TGTGCCAGTCTGGGGGGTTCACCCCTCCACTTT
CASLGGSPLHF
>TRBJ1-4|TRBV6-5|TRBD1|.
TGTGCCAGCAGTTACAGGACAGGGATCAATGAAAAACTGTTTTTT
CASSYRTGINEKLFF
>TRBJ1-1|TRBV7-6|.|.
TGTGCCAGCAGCTTAGACCACAGGAACACTGAAGCTTTCTTT
CASSLDHRNTEAFF
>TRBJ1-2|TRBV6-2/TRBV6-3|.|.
TGTGCCAGCAGTTCGTCAGGGGTGTATGGCTACACCTTC
CASSSSGVYGYTF
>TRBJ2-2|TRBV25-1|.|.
TGTGCCAGCAGTGTCGGATTGACAGGCGCCACCGGGGAGCTGTTTTTT
CASSVGLTGATGELFF
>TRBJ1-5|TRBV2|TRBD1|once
TGTGCCAGCAGAACGGACAGGGCTCAGCCCCAGCATTTT
CASRTDRAQPQHF
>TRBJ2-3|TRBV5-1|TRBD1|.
TGCGCCAGCAGCTCCCGGGACAGTGGTACAGATACGCAGTATTTT
CASSSRDSGTDTQYF
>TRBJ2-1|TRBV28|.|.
TGTGCCACCAAAAAGGGGCAACAATTCAATGAGCAGTTCTTC
CATKKGQQFNEQFF
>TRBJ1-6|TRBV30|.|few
TGTGCCTGGAGAGCGGGGAGCTCCTATAATTCACCCCTCCACTTT
CAWRAGSSYNSPLHF
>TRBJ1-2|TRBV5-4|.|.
TGTGCCAGCAGCTCTGAACTAAGAACTTATGGCTACACCTTC
CASSSELRTYGYTF
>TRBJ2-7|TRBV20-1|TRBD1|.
TGCAGTGCTAGTTGGGGACAGGGCCGATACGAGCAGTACTTC
CSASWGQGRYEQYF